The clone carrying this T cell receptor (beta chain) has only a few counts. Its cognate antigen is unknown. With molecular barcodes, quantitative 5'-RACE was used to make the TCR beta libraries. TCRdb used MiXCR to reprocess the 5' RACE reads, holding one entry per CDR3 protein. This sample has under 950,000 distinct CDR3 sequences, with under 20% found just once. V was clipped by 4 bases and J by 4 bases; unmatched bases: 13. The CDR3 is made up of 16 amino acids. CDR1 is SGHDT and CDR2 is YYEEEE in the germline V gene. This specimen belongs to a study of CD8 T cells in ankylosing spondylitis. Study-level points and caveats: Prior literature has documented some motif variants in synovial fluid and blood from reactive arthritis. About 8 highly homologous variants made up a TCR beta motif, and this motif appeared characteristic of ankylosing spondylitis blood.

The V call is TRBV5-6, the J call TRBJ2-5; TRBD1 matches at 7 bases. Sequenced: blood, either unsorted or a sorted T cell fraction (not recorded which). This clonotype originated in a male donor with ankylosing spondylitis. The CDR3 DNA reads TGTGCCAGCAGCCCAAATCCCAACGACAGGGTAGAGACCCAGTACTTC. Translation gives CASSPNPNDRVETQYF.